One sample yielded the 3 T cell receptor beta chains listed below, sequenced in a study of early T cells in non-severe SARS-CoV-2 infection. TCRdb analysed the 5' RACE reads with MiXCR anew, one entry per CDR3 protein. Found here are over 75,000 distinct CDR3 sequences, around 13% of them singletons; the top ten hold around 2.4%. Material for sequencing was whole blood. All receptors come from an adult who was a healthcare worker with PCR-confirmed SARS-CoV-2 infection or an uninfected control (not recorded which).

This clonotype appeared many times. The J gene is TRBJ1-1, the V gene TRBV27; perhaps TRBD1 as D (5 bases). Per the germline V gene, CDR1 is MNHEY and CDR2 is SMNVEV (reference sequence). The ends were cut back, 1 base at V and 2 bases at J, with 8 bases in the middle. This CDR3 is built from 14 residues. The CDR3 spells CASSLLGVNTEAFF. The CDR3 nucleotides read TGTGCCAGCAGTTTATTGGGGGTAAACACTGAAGCTTTCTTT.

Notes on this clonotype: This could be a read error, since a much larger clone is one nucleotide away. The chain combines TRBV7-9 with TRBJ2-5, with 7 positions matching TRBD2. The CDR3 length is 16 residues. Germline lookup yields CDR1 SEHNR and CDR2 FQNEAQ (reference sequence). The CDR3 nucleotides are TGTGCCAGCAGCTTGAGATCTACTAGCGCACAAGAGACCCTGTACTTC. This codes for CASSLRSTSAQETLYF.

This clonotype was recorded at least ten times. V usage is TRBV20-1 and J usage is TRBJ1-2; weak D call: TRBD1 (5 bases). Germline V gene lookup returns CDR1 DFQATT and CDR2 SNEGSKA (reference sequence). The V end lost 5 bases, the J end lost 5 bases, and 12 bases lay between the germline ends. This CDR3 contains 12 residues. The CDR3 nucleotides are TGCAGTGCTCCAGGGAGTGGTTATGGCTACACCTTC. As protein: CSAPGSGYGYTF.